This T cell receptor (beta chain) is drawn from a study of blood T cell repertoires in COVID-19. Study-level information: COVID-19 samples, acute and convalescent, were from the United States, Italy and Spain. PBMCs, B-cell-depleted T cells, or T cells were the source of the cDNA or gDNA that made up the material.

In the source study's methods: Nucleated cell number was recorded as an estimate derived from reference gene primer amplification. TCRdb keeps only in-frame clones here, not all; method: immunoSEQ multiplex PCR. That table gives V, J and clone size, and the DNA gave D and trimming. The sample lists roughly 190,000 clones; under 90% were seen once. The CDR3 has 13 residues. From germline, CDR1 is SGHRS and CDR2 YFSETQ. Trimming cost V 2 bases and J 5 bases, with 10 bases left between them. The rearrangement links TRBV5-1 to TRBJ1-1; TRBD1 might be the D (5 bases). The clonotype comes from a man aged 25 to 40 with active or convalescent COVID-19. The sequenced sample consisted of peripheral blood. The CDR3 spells CASSLAAGTEAFF. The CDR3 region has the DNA TGCGCCAGCAGCTTAGCTGCAGGGACTGAAGCTTTCTTT.